A selection of T cell receptor beta chains follows, all from one sample in a study of blood T cells in healthy people across ages. From the 5' RACE reads, TCRdb called clonotypes with MiXCR, one entry per CDR3 protein. The sample holds 1.8 million or so distinct CDR3 sequences, about two fifths seen once. Material: blood. These receptors came from a human donor in good health. The conserved cysteine and the conserved F or W are not part of the CDR3 here.

V gene,CDR3 protein
TRBV7-8,ASSLREGNGYGYT
TRBV18,ASSPPTFPDTQY
TRBV7-3,ASSFSGAHTDTQY
TRBV20-1,SARAEGQGANQPQH
TRBV12-3/TRBV12-4,ASSSLGQGNGYT
TRBV7-2,ASTNDRPVSYEQY
TRBV29-1,SSTRPGEAF
TRBV7-3,ASSSSAGSTDTQY
TRBV7-9,ASRGFGGWEETQY
TRBV4-2,ASSRGGGLYEQY
TRBV4-2,ASSQEPTSGYNEQY
TRBV25-1,ASTWQGGDEKLF
TRBV6-1,ASSDSSSYEQY
TRBV6-1,ASSEDPGGTQTQY
TRBV3-1,ASSQFGGASSYEQY
TRBV28,ASSLSGAGTDTQY
TRBV29-1,SSEWGARETQY
TRBV10-3,AISESEGGTYEQY
TRBV7-2,ASSLAPAAETQY
TRBV29-1,SVESEQF
TRBV7-3,ASSPNAGTYNEQF
TRBV18,ASSPPGTSESRDGYT
TRBV5-1,ASRAATGNEQF
TRBV4-2,ASSQNTGTLETQF
TRBV11-2,ASSLTGGYSYNEQF
TRBV4-1,ASSHPGQGTYGYT
TRBV7-8,ASTIPGDNVETQY
TRBV10-3,AIRGTGARDNEQY
TRBV10-3,AISVPRGGANYGYT
TRBV5-5,ASSPTGQAVYEQY
TRBV7-9,ASSLGYSYNEQF
TRBV4-3,ASSQVRTGSAKLF
TRBV11-2,ASSPVQGSHTEAF
TRBV4-2,ASSQGPNVEPQH
TRBV20-1,SASADRGTDTRY
TRBV15,ATSRDLGMNTEAF
TRBV10-3,AIRGVDEQF
TRBV9,ASSAVRTSTDTQY
TRBV5-5,ASSLVFVGDTQY
TRBV21-1,ASSKVDVTCPPIWIFYEQY
TRBV7-2,ASRGDRGHGYT
TRBV6-6,ASSYWGDRASNQPQH
TRBV7-2,ASSLRTGSGNTIY
TRBV20-1,SARDRKGDGYT
TRBV10-3,AISHTYESTDTQY
TRBV6-1,ASRAGGDEQF
TRBV7-2,ASSLEGIRNGYT
TRBV4-3,ASSHTSGPGYEQF
TRBV7-2,ASSHSGVPYEQY
TRBV9,ASSVAPVRTGELF
TRBV6-5,AVGYSNQPQH
TRBV7-2,ASSLAIWGHGELF
TRBV12-3/TRBV12-4,ANSFAETQY
TRBV7-3,ASSPQGTTTDTQY
TRBV4-2,ASSPDGGGVLTDTQY